This TCR beta chain comes out of a study of T cells in Graves' hyperthyroidism and ophthalmopathy. Amplified regions were TCR beta CDR3 sequences from RNA transcripts. An initial round of RT-PCR targeting the TCR CDR3 relied on the HTBI primer set. TCRdb analysed the multiplex PCR reads with MiXCR anew, one entry per CDR3 protein. The table lists 550,000 to 600,000 distinct CDR3 sequences, 46% of them singletons. The sequence was obtained from an adult woman with Graves' disease, either hyperthyroidism or ophthalmopathy (not recorded which). The specimen was peripheral blood or thyroid tissue (not recorded which).

CDR3 protein: CARTAEMGAMNTEAFF. CDR3 nucleotide sequence: TGTGCCAGAACAGCGGAGATGGGGGCGATGAACACTGAAGCTTTCTTT. This chain joins TRBV2 and TRBJ1-1, with TRBD1 as a possible D gene (6 bases). The V end was cut by 9 bases, the J end by 0 bases, with 20 bases between. CDR1 is SNHLY, CDR2 FYNNEI, per germline. The CDR3 has 16 residues.